This T cell receptor beta chain was observed in a study of low-dose radiotherapy and immunotherapy resistance in tumors. Overall study: Ipilimumab 1 mg/kg every six weeks, together with nivolumab 240 mg every two weeks, was given intravenously to patients.

Time point defined: before trial treatment. The CDR3 loop spans 11 amino acids. V gave up 2 bases and J gave up 8 bases, with 3 bases separating them. Germline assignment: CDR1 SGHAT and CDR2 FQNNGV. This clonotype was counted at least ten times. With a V-primer adapter and a constant-region primer, TCRs were amplified for roughly 20 PCR cycles. TCRdb re-called the reads through MiXCR, storing one row per CDR3 protein. Among tens of thousands of distinct CDR3 sequences listed, approximately 12% were seen once. This material consisted of PBMCs, taken before treatment. This receptor was identified in a female donor with ovarian cancer. V and J are TRBV11-2 and TRBJ2-2, with D hard to call. The CDR3 coding sequence is TGTGCCAGCAGCTTAATGGGGGAGCTGTTTTTT. This translates into CASSLMGELFF. The complete variable domain, with remaining parts taken from reference TRBV11-2 and TRBJ2-2, reads EAGVAQSPRYKIIEKRQSVAFWCNPISGHATLYWYQQILGQGPKLLIQFQNNGVVDDSQLPKDRFSAERLKGVDSTLKIQPAKLEDSAVYLCASSLMGELFFGEGSRLTVL.